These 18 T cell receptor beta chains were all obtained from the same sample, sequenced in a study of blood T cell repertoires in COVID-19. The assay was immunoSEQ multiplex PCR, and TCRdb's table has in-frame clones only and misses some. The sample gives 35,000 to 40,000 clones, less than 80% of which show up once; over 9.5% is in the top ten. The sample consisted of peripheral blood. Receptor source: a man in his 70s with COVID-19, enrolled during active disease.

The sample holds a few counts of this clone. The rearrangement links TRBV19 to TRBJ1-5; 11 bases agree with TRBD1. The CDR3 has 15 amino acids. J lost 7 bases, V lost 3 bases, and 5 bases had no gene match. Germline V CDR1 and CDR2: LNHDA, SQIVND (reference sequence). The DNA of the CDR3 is TGTGCCAGTAGTATGGGACAGGGGGTCGGGCAGCCCCAGCATTTT. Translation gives CASSMGQGVGQPQHF.

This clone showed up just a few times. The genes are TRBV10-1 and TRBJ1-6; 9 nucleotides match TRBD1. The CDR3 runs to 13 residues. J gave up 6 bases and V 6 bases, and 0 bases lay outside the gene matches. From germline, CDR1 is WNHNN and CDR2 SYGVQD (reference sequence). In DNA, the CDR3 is TGCGCCAGCAGGGACAGGGGTAATTCACCCCTCCACTTT. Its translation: CASRDRGNSPLHF.

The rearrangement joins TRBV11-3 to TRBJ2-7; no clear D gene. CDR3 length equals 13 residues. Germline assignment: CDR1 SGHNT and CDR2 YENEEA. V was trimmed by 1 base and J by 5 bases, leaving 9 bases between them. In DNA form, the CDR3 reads TGTGCCAGCAGCTTAGGTGGAGCGAACGAGCAGTACTTC. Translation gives CASSLGGANEQYF.

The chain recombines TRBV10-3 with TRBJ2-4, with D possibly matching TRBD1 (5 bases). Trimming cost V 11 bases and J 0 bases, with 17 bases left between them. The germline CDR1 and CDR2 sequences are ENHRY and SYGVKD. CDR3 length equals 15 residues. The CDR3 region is CASCETALAKNIQYF. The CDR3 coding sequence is TGTGCCTCCTGCGAGACAGCACTAGCCAAAAACATTCAGTACTTC.

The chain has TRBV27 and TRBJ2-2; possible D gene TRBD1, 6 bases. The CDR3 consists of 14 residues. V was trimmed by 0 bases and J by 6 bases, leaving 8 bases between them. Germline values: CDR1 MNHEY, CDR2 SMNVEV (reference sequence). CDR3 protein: CASSLSPGAGELFF. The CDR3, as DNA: TGTGCCAGCAGTTTATCCCCAGGGGCCGGGGAGCTGTTTTTT.

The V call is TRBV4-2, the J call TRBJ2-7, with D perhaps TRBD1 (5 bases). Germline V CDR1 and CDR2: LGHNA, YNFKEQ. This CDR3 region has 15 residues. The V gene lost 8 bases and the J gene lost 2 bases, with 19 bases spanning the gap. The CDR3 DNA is TGTGCCAGCTCAACCCAAAGGCAGGGCCCCTACGAGCAGTACTTC. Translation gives CASSTQRQGPYEQYF.

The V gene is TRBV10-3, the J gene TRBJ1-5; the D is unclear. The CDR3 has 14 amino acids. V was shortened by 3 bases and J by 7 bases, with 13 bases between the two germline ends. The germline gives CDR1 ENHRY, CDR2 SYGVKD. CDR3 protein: CAISDREGRQPQHF. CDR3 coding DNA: TGTGCCATCAGTGACCGGGAGGGCCGACAGCCCCAGCATTTT.

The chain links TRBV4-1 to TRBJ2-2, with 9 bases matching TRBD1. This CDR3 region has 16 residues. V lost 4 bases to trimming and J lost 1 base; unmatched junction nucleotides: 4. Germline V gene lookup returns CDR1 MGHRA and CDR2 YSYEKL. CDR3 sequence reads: CASSLRGQGNTGELFF. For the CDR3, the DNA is TGCGCCAGCAGCCTCCGGGGACAGGGGAACACCGGGGAGCTGTTTTTT.

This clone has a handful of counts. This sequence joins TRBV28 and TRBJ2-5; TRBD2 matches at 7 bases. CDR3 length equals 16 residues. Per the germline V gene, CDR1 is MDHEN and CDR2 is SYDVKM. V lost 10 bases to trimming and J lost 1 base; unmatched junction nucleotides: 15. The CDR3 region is CANYRPGKRGQETQYF. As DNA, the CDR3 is TGTGCCAACTATCGCCCAGGGAAGCGGGGCCAAGAGACCCAGTACTTC.

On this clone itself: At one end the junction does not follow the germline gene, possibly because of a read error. CDR3 sequence reads: CSASKTGVNNEACF. Written as DNA, the CDR3 is TGCAGTGCTAGTAAGACAGGGGTGAACAATGAAGCTTGCTTT. The chain recombines TRBV20-1 with TRBJ1-1; 8 bases match TRBD1. Germline V CDR1 and CDR2: DFQATT, SNEGSKA (reference sequence). CDR3 size: 14 residues.

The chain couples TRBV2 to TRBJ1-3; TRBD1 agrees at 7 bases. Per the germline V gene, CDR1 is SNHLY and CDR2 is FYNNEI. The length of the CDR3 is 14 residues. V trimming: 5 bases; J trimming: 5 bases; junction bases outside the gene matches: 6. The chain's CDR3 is CASSKTGDRNTIYF. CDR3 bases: TGTGCCAGCAGTAAAACAGGGGATAGAAACACCATATATTTT.

CDR3 residues: CASSPPAGQYTEAFF. CDR3 nucleotides: TGTGCCAGCTCACCTCCGGCGGGACAGTACACTGAAGCTTTCTTT. The chain joins TRBV18 to TRBJ1-1; 7 positions agree with TRBD1. The CDR3 loop spans 15 amino acids. Trimming at V came to 3 bases and at J to 3 bases, leaving 7 bases not matched to a gene. The germline gives CDR1 KGHSH, CDR2 LQKENI.

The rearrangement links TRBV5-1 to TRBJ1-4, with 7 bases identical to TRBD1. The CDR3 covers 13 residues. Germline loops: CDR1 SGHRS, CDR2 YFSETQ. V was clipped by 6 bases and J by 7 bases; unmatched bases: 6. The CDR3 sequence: CASKGQRIEKLFF. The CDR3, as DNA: TGCGCCAGCAAGGGACAGAGGATTGAAAAACTGTTTTTT.

The CDR3 coding sequence is TGCAGCGCTAGGACAGGGCTAACCTCTGGAAACACCATATATTTT. It yields the protein CSARTGLTSGNTIYF. This sequence joins TRBV29-1 and TRBJ1-3, with TRBD1 identical over 8 bases. Trimming at V came to 7 bases and at J to 0 bases, leaving 8 bases not matched to a gene. CDR1 SQVTM and CDR2 ANQGSEA come from the germline V gene. This CDR3 contains 15 residues.

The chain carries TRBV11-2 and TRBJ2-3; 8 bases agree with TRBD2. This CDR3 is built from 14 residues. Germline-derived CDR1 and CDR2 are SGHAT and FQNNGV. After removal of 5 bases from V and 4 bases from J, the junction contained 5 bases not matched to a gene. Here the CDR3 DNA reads TGTGCCAGCAGCCTGGCGACTAGCGCAGATACGCAGTATTTT. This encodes CASSLATSADTQYF.

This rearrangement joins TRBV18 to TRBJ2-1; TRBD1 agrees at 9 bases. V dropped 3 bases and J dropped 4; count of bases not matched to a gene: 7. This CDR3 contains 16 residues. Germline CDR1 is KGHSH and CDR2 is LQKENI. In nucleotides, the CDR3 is TGTGCCAGCTCACCCCTCCGGGACAGGGCTTACAATGAGCAGTTCTTC. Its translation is CASSPLRDRAYNEQFF.

The CDR3 loop is CASSLGRTGELFF. The CDR3 DNA sequence: TGTGCCAGCAGCCTAGGGAGGACCGGGGAGCTGTTTTTT. The chain combines TRBV7-3 with TRBJ2-2; tentative D call: TRBD2 (6 bases). The CDR3 consists of 13 residues. V dropped 5 bases and J dropped 5 bases, with 9 bases sitting between them. Germline values: CDR1 SGHTA, CDR2 FQGTGA.

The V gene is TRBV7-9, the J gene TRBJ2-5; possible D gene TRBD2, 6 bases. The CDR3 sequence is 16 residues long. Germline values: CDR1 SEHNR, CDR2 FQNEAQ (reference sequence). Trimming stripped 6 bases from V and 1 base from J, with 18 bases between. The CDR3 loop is CASSFGMAGSQETQYF. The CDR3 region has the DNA TGTGCCAGCAGTTTTGGGATGGCGGGGTCCCAAGAGACCCAGTACTTC.